This entry describes one TCR beta chain. The data derive from a study of blood T cell repertoires in COVID-19. CDR1 and CDR2 from the germline V gene are SGHRS and YFSETQ. The trim removed 0 bases at V and 4 bases at J, leaving 4 bases unmatched. The CDR3 loop spans 16 amino acids. Clones were sequenced by immunoSEQ multiplex PCR, and TCRdb holds only the in-frame ones, with some missing. The table has 300,000 to 400,000 clones, over 80% seen once; the top ten hold approximately 9.4%. The sequence was obtained from a man younger than 40 with COVID-19, enrolled during active disease. What was sequenced was peripheral blood. V and J are TRBV5-1 and TRBJ1-2, with 12 bases that match TRBD1. CDR3 loop: CASSLEGTGGFYGYTF. CDR3 nucleotide sequence: TGCGCCAGCAGCTTGGAAGGGACAGGGGGCTTCTATGGCTACACCTTC.